This TCR beta chain was found in a study of blood T cell repertoires in COVID-19. Study-level background: Sources were T cells, B-cell-depleted T cells, or PBMCs; the material itself was cDNA or gDNA.

CDR1 and CDR2 (germline): LNHDA, SQIVND (reference sequence). The V gene lost 6 bases and the J gene lost 5 bases, with 7 bases spanning the gap. The CDR3 spans 11 residues. This clone was found a few times. In the study's own analysis: By means of reference gene primer amplification, nucleated cell counts were estimated. TCRdb keeps only in-frame clones here, not all; method: immunoSEQ multiplex PCR. V and J calls and clone size come straight from that table; D and trimming were deduced from the DNA. This sample carries about 42,000 clones, roughly four fifths of them seen once, and the ten largest clones take under 30%.

Sequenced: peripheral blood. The chain couples TRBV19 to TRBJ1-1; no firm D call. The TCR comes from a woman between 70 and 85 years old with acute or convalescent COVID-19. CDR3 residues: CASSRGTEAFF. CDR3 nucleotide sequence: TGTGCCAGTAGCCGAGGGACTGAAGCTTTCTTT.